The 6 T cell receptor beta chains below come from one sample, sequenced in a study of cytomegalovirus exposure and HLA in healthy donors. Researchers ran the PCR with 60 Vbeta and 13 Jbeta primers. Clones were sequenced by immunoSEQ multiplex PCR, and TCRdb holds only the in-frame ones, with some missing. Altogether about 110,000 clones are present, 76% being singletons, with the ten largest covering 7.7%. Source material: PBMCs. These receptors all come from a woman aged 45-59 years in good health and CMV-seropositive.

The CDR3 reads CASSLELAGTGELFF. The CDR3 DNA reads as TGTGCCAGCAGCTTGGAACTAGCGGGAACCGGGGAGCTGTTTTTT. The rearrangement joins TRBV5-8 to TRBJ2-2, with TRBD2 matching over 10 bases. CDR3 length: 15 residues. CDR1 and CDR2 (germline): SGHTS, YDEGEE. The ends lost 0 bases at V and 5 bases at J; junction bases unmatched: 1.

On this clone: A read error may account for a junction end that differs from germline. Other DNA sequences within the sample encode an identical CDR3. The chain carries TRBV7-2 and TRBJ1-2; D remains ambiguous. Germline-derived CDR1 and CDR2 are SGHTA and FQGNSA. The CDR3 length is 14 residues. The CDR3 region is CASSSPGANYGYTF. CDR3 coding DNA: TGCGCCAGCAGCTCCCCGGGAGCTAACTATGGCTACACCTTC.

This clone was seen more than once but under ten times. The V gene is TRBV11-3, the J gene TRBJ2-1; D is uncertain. Germline V gene sequence: CDR1 SGHNT, CDR2 YENEEA. V lost 6 bases, J lost 0 bases, and 6 bases lay in between. The CDR3 runs 13 residues. The chain's CDR3 is CASSRSSYNEQFF. The CDR3 DNA follows: TGTGCCAGCAGTCGTAGCTCCTACAATGAGCAGTTCTTC. Looking up the rest from reference TRBV11-3 and TRBJ2-1 gives the full variable domain: EAGVVQSPRYKIIEKKQPVAFWCNPISGHNTLYWYLQNLGQGPELLIRYENEEAVDDSQLPKDRFSAERLKGVDSTLKIQPAELGDSAVYLCASSRSSYNEQFFGPGTRLTVL.

A single count supports this clone. This sequence joins TRBV7-2 and TRBJ1-6; no firm D call. The germline V and J ends were trimmed by 1 base and 7 bases, with 11 bases remaining between them. Germline V gene sequence: CDR1 SGHTA, CDR2 FQGNSA. This CDR3 contains 15 residues. The CDR3 spells CASSLGSGTNSPLHF. The CDR3 DNA follows: TGTGCCAGCAGCTTAGGAAGTGGCACCAATTCACCCCTCCACTTT.

The chain combines TRBV14 with TRBJ2-7; weak D call: TRBD1 (5 bases). This CDR3 is built from 11 residues. Trimming removed 2 bases from V and 6 bases from J, with 5 bases in between. Germline CDR1 reads SGHDN; CDR2 reads FVKESK. The DNA of the CDR3 is TGTGCCAGCAGCCAAAGGGGCGAGCAGTACTTC. Translating it yields CASSQRGEQYF.

Remarks on this clone: The sample has other DNA sequences that encode this CDR3 too. The chain's CDR3 is CASSYGLAGANEQFF. As DNA, the CDR3 is TGTGCCAGCAGTTACGGACTAGCGGGAGCTAATGAGCAGTTCTTC. The gene calls are TRBV6-5 and TRBJ2-1; 13 bases fit TRBD2. V lost 2 bases, J lost 7 bases, and 2 bases stayed unmatched. CDR1 MNHEY and CDR2 SVGAGI come from the germline V gene. The CDR3 length is 15 residues.